The clone carrying this T cell receptor (beta chain) was counted a single time. Its antigen remains unidentified. An input of roughly 0.45 to 1 ug of RNA was subjected to reverse transcription using random hexamers. By means of immunoSEQ multiplex PCR, TCR beta CDR3 spanning 54 Vbeta and 13 Jbeta underwent amplification. TCRdb called the immunoSEQ multiplex PCR reads again in MiXCR, with one record for every CDR3 protein. The sample records 180,000 or so distinct CDR3 sequences, around 96% being singletons. This sample was included in a study of CD8 T cells in Susac syndrome. Germline V gene lookup returns CDR1 SQVTM and CDR2 ANQGSEA. Trimming took 5 bases from V and 0 from J; bases not matched to a gene: 4. The CDR3 is 14 amino acids. Study conclusions and caveats: The study admitted that it had a relatively small number of individuals in its TCR sequencing and HLA analysis.

The J gene is TRBJ2-1, the V gene TRBV29-1, with 7 bases matching TRBD2. This receptor was identified in a human donor in good health. Specimen: CD4+ T cells from PBMCs. As DNA, the CDR3 is TGCAGCGTTAAAGGCGGGAGCTCCTACAATGAGCAGTTCTTC. Protein: CSVKGGSSYNEQFF.